This TCR beta chain was recovered during a study of T cell responses to AZD1222 COVID-19 vaccine (dated by TCRdb to about 2021). Regarding the complete study: A total of 233 trial participants underwent TCR sequencing, of whom about 210 received two doses of AZD1222 and 26 received two doses of the MenACWY control vaccine. Trial participants were enrolled by age into 18-55, 56-69 and 70-plus year subgroups, with approximately 150, 28 and 58 TCR-sequenced participants respectively.

What the authors observed across the whole study: Epitopes outside the regions mutated in the B.1.351 and B.1.1.7 variants were reportedly recognized by nearly half of the unique spike-specific TCRs. The whole spike protein was spanned by vaccine-associated CD4 TCRs, and dominant responses were seen in regions 160-218 and 743-854. After two AZD1222 doses, spike-specific TCR breadth and depth were significantly higher than at day 0 and than in MenACWY recipients. In the small 56-69-year group, the increase in depth fell short of significance, most likely because of low power. Conclusions about previously exposed vaccinees were limited because only 5 or 6 AZD1222 recipients were SARS-CoV-2 seropositive at baseline. Because no samples from the day 14 peak response were available, repertoires could be characterized only after the peak T cell response. Participants were mostly white British and included more females than males, and it was suggested by the authors that clonal diversity may have been underestimated.

The V end loses 3 bases and the J end loses 4 bases, and a stretch of 4 bases separates them. CDR1 is given as ENHRY and CDR2 as SYGVKD, both from the germline V gene. The CDR3, from cysteine to phenylalanine, totals 12 residues. CDR3 DNA is the only sequence kept; it has 36 bases, read in frame from the first base. The sample's time point label, decoded: about 28 days (+/-7) after the second vaccine dose. AZD1222 recipients given second doses at about 4 weeks or at about 12 weeks were pooled, since spike-specific TCR depth and breadth were not found to differ between the two schedules. Vaccinee samples came from UK trials COV001 and COV002, including a single-blind randomized controlled phase 2/3 trial of AZD1222 (ChAdOx1 nCoV-19) in healthy adults. For TCRbeta chain sequencing, PBMC samples from trial participants were taken at day 0 and at day 28 after the second dose. On this clone itself: Its antigen target is currently unknown. No much larger clonotype is one base removed from it; base qualities were not supplied.

The CDR3 regions of human TCRbeta chains were analyzed by immunosequencing. From the authors' description of their analysis: Repertoire TCRs were checked for matches against a reference library of SARS-CoV-2-specific TCRs that had been generated using the MIRA antigen-specificity platform. Breadth was defined as the fraction of unique TCRs that were SARS-CoV-2-associated, and depth was defined as the fraction of total T cells that were SARS-CoV-2-associated. Using the MIRA data, each spike-specific TCR was assigned both to the spike region to which the TCR was reactive and to a CD4 or CD8 class. Log10-transformed breadth and depth values were compared by one-way ANOVA with Sidak's multiple comparisons tests. TCRdb re-hosts the immuneACCESS table, in-frame sequences only. Its copies lack some clones; in the studies checked, an unresolved V gene accounts for under half of them, and the cause for the rest is not known. D and trimming come from the DNA, and the V and J calls and clone size come from that table. The sample table shows around 140,000 clones, and 92% are seen once. Together, the top ten hold more than 3% of the sample.

The chain joins TRBV10-3 to TRBJ1-5, with an unclear D gene assignment. The sample was peripheral blood, taken 28 days after the second AZD1222 dose. This receptor was taken from an adult who received the AZD1222 COVID-19 vaccine. The CDR3 region: CAISEGNQPQHF. The DNA sequence is TGTGCCATCAGTGAAGGGAATCAGCCCCAGCATTTT.